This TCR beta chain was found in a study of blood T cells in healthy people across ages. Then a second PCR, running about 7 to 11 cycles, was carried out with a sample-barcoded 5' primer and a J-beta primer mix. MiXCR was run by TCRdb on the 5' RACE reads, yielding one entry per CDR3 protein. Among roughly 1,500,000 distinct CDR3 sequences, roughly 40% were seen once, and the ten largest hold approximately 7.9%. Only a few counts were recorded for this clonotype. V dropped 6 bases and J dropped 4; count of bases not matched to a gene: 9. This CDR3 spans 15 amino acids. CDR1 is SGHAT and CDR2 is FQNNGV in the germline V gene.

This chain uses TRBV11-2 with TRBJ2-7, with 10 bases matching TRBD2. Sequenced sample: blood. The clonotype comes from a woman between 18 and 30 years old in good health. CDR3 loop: CASSSSGRGSYEQYF. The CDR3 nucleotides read TGTGCCAGCAGTAGCAGCGGGAGGGGGTCGTACGAGCAGTACTTC.